The sequence of this T cell receptor (beta chain) was determined in a study of blood T cell repertoires in COVID-19. On the study more broadly: Both acute and convalescent COVID-19 samples were obtained from the United States, Italy and Spain.

Authors' processing steps: Cell counts per sample came from amplifying reference gene primers. The table came from immunoSEQ multiplex PCR; TCRdb's copy has only in-frame clones and leaves some out. V and J calls and clone size follow that table, whereas D and trimming were derived from the DNA. This table has more than 400,000 clones, roughly 87% appearing once. Germline values: CDR1 SGHNT, CDR2 YENEEA. The CDR3 has 15 residues. With V trimmed by 5 bases and J by 5 bases, 11 bases remained unmatched. The table lists this clone with a count of one. The sequencing input was PBMCs or T cells enriched from blood (not recorded which). This rearrangement joins TRBV11-3 to TRBJ1-1; the match to TRBD1 covers 7 bases. The clonotype comes from a woman aged 18 to 35 who had recovered from COVID-19. CDR3 protein: CASSRDRVEGTEAFF. The CDR3 DNA follows: TGTGCCAGCAGCCGCGACAGGGTTGAGGGGACTGAAGCTTTCTTT.